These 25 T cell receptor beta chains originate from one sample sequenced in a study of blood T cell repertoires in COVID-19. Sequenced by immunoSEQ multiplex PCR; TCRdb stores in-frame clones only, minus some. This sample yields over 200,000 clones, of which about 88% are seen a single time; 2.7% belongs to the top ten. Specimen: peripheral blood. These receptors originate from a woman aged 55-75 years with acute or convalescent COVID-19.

As DNA, the CDR3 is TGTGCCAGCAGCAACGACCGACAGTTCTCTGGGGCCAACGTCCTGACTTTC. It codes for CASSNDRQFSGANVLTF. The chain recombines TRBV11-2 with TRBJ2-6, with TRBD1 as a possible D gene (5 bases). The CDR3 length is 17 residues. Between the trimmed V and J ends, which lost 5 bases and 0 bases, there was a span of 14 bases. Germline loops: CDR1 SGHAT, CDR2 FQNNGV. Full variable domain (rest looked up from reference TRBV11-2 and TRBJ2-6): EAGVAQSPRYKIIEKRQSVAFWCNPISGHATLYWYQQILGQGPKLLIQFQNNGVVDDSQLPKDRFSAERLKGVDSTLKIQPAKLEDSAVYLCASSNDRQFSGANVLTFGAGSRLTVL.

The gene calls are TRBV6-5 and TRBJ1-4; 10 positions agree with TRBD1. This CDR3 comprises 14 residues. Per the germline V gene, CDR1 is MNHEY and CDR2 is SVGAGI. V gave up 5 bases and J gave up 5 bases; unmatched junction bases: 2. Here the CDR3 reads CASSQDRGNEKLFF. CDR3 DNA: TGTGCCAGCAGTCAGGACAGGGGGAATGAAAAACTGTTTTTT.

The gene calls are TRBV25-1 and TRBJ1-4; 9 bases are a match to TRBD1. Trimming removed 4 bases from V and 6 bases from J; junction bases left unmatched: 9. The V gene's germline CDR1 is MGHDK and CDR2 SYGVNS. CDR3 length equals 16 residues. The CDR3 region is CASSVPGQGLYEKLFF. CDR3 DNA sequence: TGTGCCAGCAGTGTACCGGGACAGGGATTGTATGAAAAACTGTTTTTT. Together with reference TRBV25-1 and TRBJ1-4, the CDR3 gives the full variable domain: EADIYQTPRYLVIGTGKKITLECSQTMGHDKMYWYQQDPGMELHLIHYSYGVNSTEKGDLSSESTVSRIRTEHFPLTLESARPSHTSQYLCASSVPGQGLYEKLFFGSGTQLSVL.

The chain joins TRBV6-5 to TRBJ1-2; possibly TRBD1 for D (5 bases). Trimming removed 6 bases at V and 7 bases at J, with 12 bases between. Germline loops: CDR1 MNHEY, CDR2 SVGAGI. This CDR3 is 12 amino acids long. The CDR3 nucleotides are TGTGCCAGCAGGCAGGGAAGTTTTGGCTACACCTTC. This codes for CASRQGSFGYTF.

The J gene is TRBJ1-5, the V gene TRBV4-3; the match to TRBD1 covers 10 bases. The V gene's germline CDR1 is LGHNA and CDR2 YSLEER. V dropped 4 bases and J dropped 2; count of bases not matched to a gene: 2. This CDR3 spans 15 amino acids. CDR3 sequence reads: CASSPGTGGNQPQHF. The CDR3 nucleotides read TGCGCCAGCAGCCCGGGGACAGGGGGCAATCAGCCCCAGCATTTT.

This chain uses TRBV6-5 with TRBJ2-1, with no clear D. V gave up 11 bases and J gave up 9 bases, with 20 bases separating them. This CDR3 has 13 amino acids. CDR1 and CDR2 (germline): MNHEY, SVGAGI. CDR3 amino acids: CAGSTLGRSEQFF. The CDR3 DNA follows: TGTGCCGGCTCAACCTTGGGCCGCAGTGAGCAGTTCTTC.

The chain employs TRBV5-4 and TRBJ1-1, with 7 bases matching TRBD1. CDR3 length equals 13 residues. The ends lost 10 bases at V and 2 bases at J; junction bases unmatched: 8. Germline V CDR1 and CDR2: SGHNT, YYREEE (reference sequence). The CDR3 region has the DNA TGTGCCGGCCAGGGACAGAGTAACACTGAAGCTTTCTTT. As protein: CAGQGQSNTEAFF. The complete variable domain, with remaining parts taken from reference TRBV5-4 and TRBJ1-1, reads ETGVTQSPTHLIKTRGQQVTLRCSSQSGHNTVSWYQQALGQGPQFIFQYYREEENGRGNFPPRFSGLQFPNYSSELNVNALELDDSALYLCAGQGQSNTEAFFGQGTRLTVV.

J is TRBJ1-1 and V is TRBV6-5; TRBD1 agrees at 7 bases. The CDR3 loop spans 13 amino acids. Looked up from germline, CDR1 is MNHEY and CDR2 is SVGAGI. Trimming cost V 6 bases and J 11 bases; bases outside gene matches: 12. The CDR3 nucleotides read TGTGCCAGCAGGGGGACCACCGGGACAGAGGCTTTCTTT. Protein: CASRGTTGTEAFF.

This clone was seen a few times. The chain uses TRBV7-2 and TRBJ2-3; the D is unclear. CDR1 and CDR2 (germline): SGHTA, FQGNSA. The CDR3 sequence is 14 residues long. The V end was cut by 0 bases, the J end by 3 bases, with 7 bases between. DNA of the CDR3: TGTGCCAGCAGCTTAGCTCGGGTAACAGATACGCAGTATTTT. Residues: CASSLARVTDTQYF.

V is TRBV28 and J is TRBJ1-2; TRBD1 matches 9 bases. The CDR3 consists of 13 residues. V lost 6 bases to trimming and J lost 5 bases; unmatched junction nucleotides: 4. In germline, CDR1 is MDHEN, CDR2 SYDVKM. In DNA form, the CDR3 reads TGTGCCAGCAGCTGGACAGGGGAATATGGCTACACCTTC. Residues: CASSWTGEYGYTF.

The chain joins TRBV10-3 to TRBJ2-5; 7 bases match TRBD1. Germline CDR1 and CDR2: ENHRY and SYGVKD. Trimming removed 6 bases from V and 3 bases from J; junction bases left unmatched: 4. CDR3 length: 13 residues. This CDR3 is CAISTGVEETQYF. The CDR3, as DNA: TGTGCCATCAGCACAGGGGTGGAAGAGACCCAGTACTTC.

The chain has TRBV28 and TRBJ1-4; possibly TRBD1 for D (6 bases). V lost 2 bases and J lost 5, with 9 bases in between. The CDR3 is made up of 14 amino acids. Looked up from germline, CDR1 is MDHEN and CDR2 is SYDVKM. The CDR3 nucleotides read TGTGCCAGCAGTTTAAAACAGGGAAATGAAAAACTGTTTTTT. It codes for CASSLKQGNEKLFF.

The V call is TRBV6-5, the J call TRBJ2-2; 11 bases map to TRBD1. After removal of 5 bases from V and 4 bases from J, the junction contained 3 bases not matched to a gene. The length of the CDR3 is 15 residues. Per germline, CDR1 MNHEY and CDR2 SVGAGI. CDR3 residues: CASSPDRGRTGELFF. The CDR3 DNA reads TGTGCCAGCAGTCCGGACAGGGGGCGCACCGGGGAGCTGTTTTTT.

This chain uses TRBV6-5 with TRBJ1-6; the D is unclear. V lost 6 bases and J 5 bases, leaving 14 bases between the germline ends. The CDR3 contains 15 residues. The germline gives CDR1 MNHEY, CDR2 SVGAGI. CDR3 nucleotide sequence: TGTGCCAGCAGGCCTCCCCAAGGAGATAATTCACCCCTCCACTTT. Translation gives CASRPPQGDNSPLHF.

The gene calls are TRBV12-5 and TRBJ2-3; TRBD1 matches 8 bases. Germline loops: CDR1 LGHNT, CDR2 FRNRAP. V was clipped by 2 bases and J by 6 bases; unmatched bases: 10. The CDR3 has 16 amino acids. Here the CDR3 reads CASGLPFGQGEDTQYF. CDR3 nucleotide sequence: TGTGCTAGTGGTTTGCCATTCGGACAGGGAGAGGATACGCAGTATTTT.

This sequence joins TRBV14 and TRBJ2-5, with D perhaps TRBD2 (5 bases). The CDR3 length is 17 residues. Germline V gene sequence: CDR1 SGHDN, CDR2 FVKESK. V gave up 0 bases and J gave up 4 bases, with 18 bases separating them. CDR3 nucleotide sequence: TGTGCCAGCAGCCAAGATAAGGACTCCTCTTGGAGAGAGACCCAGTACTTC. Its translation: CASSQDKDSSWRETQYF.

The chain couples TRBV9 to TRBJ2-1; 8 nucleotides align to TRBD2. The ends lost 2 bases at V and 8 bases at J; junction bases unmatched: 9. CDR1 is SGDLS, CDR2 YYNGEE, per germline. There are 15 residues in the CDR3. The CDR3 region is CASSVTGTSSDEQFF. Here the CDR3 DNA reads TGTGCCAGCAGCGTTACCGGGACTAGTTCCGATGAGCAGTTCTTC.

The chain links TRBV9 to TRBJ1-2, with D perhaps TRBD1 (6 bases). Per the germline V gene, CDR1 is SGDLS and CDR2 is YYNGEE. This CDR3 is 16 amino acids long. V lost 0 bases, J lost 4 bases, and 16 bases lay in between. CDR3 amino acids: CASSVVSGRGAYGYTF. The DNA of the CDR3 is TGTGCCAGCAGCGTAGTCTCCGGGAGGGGGGCCTATGGCTACACCTTC.

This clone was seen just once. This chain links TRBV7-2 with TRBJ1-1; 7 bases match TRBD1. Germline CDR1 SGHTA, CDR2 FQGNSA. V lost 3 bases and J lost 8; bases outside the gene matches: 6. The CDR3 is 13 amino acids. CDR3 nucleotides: TGTGCCAGCAGCTTTCCAGGGGGAGTGGAAGCTTTCTTT. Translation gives CASSFPGGVEAFF.

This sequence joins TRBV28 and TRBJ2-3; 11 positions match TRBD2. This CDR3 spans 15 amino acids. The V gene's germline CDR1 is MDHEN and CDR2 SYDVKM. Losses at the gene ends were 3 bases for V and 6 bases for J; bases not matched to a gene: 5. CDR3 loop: CASSFSGRAGDTQYF. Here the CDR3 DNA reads TGTGCCAGCAGTTTTAGCGGGAGGGCCGGGGATACGCAGTATTTT. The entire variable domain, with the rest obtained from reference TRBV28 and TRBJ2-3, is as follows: DVKVTQSSRYLVKRTGEKVFLECVQDMDHENMFWYRQDPGLGLRLIYFSYDVKMKEKGDIPEGYSVSREKKERFSLILESASTNQTSMYLCASSFSGRAGDTQYFGPGTRLTVL.

The CDR3 sequence: CASSLEWASGRTSEQYF. CDR3 coding DNA: TGCGCCAGCAGCTTGGAATGGGCTAGCGGGAGGACTAGCGAGCAGTACTTC. This chain joins TRBV5-1 and TRBJ2-7, with 11 bases fitting TRBD2. Trimming at V came to 0 bases and at J to 6 bases, leaving 11 bases not matched to a gene. This CDR3 is built from 17 residues. Germline V gene lookup returns CDR1 SGHRS and CDR2 YFSETQ.

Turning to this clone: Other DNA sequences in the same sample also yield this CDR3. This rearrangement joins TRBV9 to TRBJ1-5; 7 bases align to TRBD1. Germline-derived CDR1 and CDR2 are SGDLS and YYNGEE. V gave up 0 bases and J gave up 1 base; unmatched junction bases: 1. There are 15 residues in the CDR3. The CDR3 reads CASSVEGASNQPQHF. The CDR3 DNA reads TGTGCCAGCAGCGTAGAGGGGGCCAGCAATCAGCCCCAGCATTTT. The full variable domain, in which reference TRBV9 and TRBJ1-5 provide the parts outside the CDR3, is DSGVTQTPKHLITATGQRVTLRCSPRSGDLSVYWYQQSLDQGLQFLIQYYNGEERAKGNILERFSAQQFPDLHSELNLSSLELGDSALYFCASSVEGASNQPQHFGDGTRLSIL.

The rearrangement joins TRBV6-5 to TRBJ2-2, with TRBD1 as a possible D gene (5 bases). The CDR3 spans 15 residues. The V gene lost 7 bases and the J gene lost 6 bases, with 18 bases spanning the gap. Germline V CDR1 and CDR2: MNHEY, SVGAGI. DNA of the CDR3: TGTGCCAGCAATACAGGATTGGGAAGCGCCGGGGAGCTGTTTTTT. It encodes CASNTGLGSAGELFF.

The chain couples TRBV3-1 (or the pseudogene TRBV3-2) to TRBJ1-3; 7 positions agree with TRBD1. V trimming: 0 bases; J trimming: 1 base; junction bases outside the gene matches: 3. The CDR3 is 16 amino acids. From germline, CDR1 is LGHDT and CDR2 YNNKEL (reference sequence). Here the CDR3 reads CASSQEAGGSGNTIYF. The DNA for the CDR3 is TGTGCCAGCAGCCAAGAGGCAGGGGGGTCTGGAAACACCATATATTTT.

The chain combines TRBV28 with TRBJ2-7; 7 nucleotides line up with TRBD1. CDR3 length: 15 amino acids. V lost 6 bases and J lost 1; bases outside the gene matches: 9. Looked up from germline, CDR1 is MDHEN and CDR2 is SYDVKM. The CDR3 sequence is CASRPQGRTSYEQYF. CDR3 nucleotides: TGTGCCAGCAGGCCACAGGGGCGCACATCCTACGAGCAGTACTTC. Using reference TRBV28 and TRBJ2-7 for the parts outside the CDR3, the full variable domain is DVKVTQSSRYLVKRTGEKVFLECVQDMDHENMFWYRQDPGLGLRLIYFSYDVKMKEKGDIPEGYSVSREKKERFSLILESASTNQTSMYLCASRPQGRTSYEQYFGPGTRLTVT.